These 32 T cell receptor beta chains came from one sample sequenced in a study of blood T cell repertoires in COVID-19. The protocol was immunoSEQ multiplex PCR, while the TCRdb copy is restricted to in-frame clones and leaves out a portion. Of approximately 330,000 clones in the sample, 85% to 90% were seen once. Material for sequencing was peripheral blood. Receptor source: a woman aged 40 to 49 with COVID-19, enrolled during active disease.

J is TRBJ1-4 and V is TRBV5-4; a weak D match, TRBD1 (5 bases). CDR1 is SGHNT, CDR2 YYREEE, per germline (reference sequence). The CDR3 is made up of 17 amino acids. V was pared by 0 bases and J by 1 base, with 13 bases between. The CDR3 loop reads CASSLDSTARTNEKLFF. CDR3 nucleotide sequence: TGTGCCAGCAGCTTGGATTCGACAGCGCGAACTAATGAAAAACTGTTTTTT.

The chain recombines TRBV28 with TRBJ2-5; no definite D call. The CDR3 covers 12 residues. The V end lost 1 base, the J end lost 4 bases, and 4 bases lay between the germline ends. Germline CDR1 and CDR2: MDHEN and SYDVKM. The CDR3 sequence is CASSLYGETQYF. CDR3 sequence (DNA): TGTGCCAGCAGTTTATACGGAGAGACCCAGTACTTC.

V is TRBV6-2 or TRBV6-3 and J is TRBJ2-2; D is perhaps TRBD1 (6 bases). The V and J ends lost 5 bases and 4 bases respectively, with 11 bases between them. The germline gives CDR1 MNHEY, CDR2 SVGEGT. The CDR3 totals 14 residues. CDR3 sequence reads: CASSLGQFTGELFF. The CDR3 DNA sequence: TGTGCCAGCAGTCTTGGACAGTTCACCGGGGAGCTGTTTTTT.

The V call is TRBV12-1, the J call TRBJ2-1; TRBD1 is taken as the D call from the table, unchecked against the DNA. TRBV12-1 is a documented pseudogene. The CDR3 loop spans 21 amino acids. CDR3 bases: TGTGCCAGCAGCTCCACCAGCGAGACTCTTCGGCGACAGGACCCCTACAATGAGCAGTTCTTC. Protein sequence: CASSSTSETLRRQDPYNEQFF.

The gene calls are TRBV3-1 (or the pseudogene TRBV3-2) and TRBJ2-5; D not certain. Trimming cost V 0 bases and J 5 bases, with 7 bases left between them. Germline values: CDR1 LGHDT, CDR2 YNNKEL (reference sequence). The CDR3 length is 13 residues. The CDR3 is CASSQDPRETQYF. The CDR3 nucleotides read TGTGCCAGCAGCCAAGATCCGAGGGAGACCCAGTACTTC.

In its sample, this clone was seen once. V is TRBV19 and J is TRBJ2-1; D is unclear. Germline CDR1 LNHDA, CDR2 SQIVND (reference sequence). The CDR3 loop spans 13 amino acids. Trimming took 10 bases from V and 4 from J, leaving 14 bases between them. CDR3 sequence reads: CATAIVAYNEQFF. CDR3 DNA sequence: TGTGCCACAGCGATTGTAGCATACAATGAGCAGTTCTTC.

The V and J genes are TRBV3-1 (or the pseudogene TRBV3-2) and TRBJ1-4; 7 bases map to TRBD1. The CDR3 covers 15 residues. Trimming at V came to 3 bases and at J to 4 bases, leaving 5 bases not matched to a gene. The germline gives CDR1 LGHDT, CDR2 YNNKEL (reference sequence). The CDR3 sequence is CASSHSGTDNEKLFF. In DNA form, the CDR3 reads TGTGCCAGCAGCCACTCCGGGACAGATAATGAAAAACTGTTTTTT.

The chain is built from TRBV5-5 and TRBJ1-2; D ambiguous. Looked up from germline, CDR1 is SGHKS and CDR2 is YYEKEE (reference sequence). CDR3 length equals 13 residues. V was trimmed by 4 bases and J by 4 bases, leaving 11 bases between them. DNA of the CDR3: TGTGCCAGCAGCCTCGACAATTCCTATGGCTACACCTTC. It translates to CASSLDNSYGYTF.

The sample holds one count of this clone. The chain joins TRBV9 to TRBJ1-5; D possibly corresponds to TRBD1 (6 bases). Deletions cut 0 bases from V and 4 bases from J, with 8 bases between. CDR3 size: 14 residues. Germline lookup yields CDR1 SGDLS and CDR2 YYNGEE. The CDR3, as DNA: TGTGCCAGCAGCGTAGGGACAGCTAATCAGCCCCAGCATTTT. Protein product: CASSVGTANQPQHF.

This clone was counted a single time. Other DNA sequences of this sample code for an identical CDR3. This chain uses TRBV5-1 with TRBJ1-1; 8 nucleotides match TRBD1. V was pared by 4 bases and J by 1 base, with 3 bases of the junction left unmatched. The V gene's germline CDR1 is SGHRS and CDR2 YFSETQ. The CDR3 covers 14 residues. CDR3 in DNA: TGCGCCAGCAGCCCAGGGACAGGGAACACTGAAGCTTTCTTT. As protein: CASSPGTGNTEAFF.

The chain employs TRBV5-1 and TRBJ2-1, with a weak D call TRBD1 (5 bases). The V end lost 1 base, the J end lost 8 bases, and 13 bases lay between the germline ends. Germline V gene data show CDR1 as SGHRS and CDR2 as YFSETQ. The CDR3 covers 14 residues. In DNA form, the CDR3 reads TGCGCCAGCAGCTTGATGGGGCTCGAAGATGAGCAGTTCTTC. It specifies CASSLMGLEDEQFF.

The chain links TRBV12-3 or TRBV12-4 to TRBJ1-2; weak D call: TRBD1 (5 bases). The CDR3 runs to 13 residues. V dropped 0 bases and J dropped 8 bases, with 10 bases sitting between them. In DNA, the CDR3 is TGTGCCAGCAGTTTAGCGACGGGGGTGGGCTACACCTTC. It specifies CASSLATGVGYTF.

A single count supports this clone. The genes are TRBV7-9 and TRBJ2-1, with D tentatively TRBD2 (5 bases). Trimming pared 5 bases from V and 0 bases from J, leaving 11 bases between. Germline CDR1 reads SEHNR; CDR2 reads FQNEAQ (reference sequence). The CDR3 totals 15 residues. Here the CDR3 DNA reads TGTGCCAGCAGCCCTAGCCTTCTCTCCTACAATGAGCAGTTCTTC. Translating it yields CASSPSLLSYNEQFF.

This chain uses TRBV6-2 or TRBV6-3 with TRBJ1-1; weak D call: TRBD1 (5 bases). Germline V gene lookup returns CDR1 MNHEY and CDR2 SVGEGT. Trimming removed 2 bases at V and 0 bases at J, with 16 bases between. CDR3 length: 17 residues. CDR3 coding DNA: TGTGCCAGCAGTTACCCCCTTTCAAGGGGCCTGAACACTGAAGCTTTCTTT. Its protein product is CASSYPLSRGLNTEAFF.

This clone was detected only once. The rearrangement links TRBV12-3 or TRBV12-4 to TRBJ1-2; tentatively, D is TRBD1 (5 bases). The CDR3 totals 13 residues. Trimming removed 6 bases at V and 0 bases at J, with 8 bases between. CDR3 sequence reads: CASSLDTNYGYTF. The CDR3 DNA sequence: TGTGCCAGCAGCCTGGACACTAACTATGGCTACACCTTC.

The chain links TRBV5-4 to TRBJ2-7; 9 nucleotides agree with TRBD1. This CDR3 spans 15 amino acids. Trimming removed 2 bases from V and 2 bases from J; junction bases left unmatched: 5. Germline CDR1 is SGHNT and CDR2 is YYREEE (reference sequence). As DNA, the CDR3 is TGTGCCAGCAGCTTAAAACAGGGGGCCGCCTACGAGCAGTACTTC. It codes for CASSLKQGAAYEQYF.

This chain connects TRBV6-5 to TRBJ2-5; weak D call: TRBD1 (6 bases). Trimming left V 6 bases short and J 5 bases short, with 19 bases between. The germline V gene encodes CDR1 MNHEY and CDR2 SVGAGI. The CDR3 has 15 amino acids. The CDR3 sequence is CASRPRQAGFETQYF. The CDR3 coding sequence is TGTGCCAGCAGGCCTAGACAGGCCGGGTTCGAGACCCAGTACTTC.

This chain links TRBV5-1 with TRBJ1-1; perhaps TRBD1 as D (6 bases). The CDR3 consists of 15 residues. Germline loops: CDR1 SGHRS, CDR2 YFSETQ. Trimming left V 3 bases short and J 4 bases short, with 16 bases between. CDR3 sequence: CASSSLSGVSTEAFF. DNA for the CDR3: TGCGCCAGCAGCTCCTTGTCAGGGGTGAGCACTGAAGCTTTCTTT.

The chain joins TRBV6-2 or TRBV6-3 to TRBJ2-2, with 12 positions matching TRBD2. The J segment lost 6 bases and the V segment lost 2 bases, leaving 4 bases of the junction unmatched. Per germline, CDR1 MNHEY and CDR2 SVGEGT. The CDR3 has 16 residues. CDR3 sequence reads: CASSYPLAGGPGELFF. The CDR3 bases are TGTGCCAGCAGTTACCCCCTAGCGGGAGGGCCCGGGGAGCTGTTTTTT.

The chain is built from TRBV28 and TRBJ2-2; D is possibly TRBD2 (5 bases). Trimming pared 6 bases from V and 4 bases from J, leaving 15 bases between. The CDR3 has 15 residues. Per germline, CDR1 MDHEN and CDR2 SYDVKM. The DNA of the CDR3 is TGTGCCAGCAGCTCCACCGGGGTTTCCACCGGGGAGCTGTTTTTT. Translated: CASSSTGVSTGELFF.

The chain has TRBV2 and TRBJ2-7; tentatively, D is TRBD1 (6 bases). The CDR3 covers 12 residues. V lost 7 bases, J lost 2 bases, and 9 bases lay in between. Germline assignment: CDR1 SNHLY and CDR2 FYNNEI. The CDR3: CASNGQTYEQYF. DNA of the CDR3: TGTGCCAGCAATGGACAGACCTACGAGCAGTACTTC.

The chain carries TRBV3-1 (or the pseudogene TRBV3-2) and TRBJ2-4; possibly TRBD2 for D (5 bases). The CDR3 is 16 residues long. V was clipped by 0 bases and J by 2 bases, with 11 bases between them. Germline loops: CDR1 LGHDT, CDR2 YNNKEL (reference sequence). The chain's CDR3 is CASSQDKRATKNIQYF. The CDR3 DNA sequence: TGTGCCAGCAGCCAAGATAAGAGGGCAACCAAAAACATTCAGTACTTC.

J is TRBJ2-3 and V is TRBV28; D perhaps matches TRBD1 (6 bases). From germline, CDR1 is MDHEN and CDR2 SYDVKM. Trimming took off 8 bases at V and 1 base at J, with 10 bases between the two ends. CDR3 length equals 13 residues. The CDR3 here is CASLGGGTDTQYF. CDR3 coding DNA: TGTGCCAGCCTAGGGGGTGGCACAGATACGCAGTATTTT.

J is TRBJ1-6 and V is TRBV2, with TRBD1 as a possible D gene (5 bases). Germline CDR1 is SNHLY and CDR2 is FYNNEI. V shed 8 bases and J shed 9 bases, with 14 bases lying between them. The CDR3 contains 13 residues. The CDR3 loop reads CASRDGGFSPLHF. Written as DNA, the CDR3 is TGTGCCAGCCGGGACGGGGGGTTTTCACCCCTCCACTTT.

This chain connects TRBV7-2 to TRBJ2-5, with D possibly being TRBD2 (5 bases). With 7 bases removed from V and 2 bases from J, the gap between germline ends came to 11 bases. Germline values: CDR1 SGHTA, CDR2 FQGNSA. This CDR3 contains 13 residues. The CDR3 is CASTPRVQETQYF. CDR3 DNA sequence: TGTGCCAGCACCCCGAGGGTACAAGAGACCCAGTACTTC.

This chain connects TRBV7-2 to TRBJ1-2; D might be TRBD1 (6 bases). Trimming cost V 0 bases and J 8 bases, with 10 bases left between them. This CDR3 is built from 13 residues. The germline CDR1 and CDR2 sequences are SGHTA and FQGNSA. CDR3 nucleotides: TGTGCCAGCAGCTTAGCACAGGGAAGAGGCTACACCTTC. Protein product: CASSLAQGRGYTF.

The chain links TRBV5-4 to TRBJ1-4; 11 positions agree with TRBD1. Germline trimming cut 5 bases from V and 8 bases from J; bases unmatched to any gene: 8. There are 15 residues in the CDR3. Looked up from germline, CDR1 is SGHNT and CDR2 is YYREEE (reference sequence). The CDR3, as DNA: TGTGCCAGCAGTTCCGGTCGGACAGGGGGCGAAAAACTGTTTTTT. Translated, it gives CASSSGRTGGEKLFF.

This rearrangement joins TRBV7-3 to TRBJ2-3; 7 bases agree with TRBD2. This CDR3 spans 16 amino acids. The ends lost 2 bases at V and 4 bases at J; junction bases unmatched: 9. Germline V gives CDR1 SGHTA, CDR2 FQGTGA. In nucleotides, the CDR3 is TGTGCCAGCAGCTTACGGGGCGGGAGACCCCCAGATACGCAGTATTTT. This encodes CASSLRGGRPPDTQYF.

CDR3 protein: CASSYTTNTGELFF. CDR3 nucleotides: TGTGCCAGCAGTTACACGACAAATACCGGGGAGCTGTTTTTT. The V and J genes are TRBV6-2 or TRBV6-3 and TRBJ2-2; no definite D call. CDR1 MNHEY and CDR2 SVGEGT come from the germline V gene. The CDR3 runs 14 residues. V was shortened by 2 bases and J by 5 bases, with 9 bases between the two germline ends.

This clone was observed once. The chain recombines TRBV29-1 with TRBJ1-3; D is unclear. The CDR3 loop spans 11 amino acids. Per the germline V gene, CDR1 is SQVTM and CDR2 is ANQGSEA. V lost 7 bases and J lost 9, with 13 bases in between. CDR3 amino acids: CSGIAGSTIYF. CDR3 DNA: TGCAGCGGAATCGCCGGGAGCACCATATATTTT.

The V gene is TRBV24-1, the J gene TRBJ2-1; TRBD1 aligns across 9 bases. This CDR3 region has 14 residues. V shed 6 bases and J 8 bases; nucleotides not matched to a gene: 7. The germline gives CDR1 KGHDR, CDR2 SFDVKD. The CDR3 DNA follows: TGTGCCACCAGTTCGACAGGGGGGTTGGATGAGCAGTTCTTC. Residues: CATSSTGGLDEQFF.

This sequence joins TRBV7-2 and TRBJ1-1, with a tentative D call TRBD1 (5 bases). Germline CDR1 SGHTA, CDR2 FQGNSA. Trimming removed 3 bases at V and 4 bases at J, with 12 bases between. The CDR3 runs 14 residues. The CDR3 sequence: CASSLGPGITEAFF. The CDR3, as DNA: TGTGCCAGCAGCTTGGGTCCAGGGATCACTGAAGCTTTCTTT.